This entry describes one T cell receptor (beta chain). What it binds is not known. The length of the CDR3 is 13 residues. Germline V gene sequence: CDR1 SGHTA, CDR2 FQGNSA. Trimming cost V 1 base and J 6 bases, with 9 bases left between them. Repertoires were generated with immunoSEQ multiplex PCR, while TCRdb's copy carries only in-frame clones and drops some. Here the sample spans some 48,000 clones, 88% being singletons. These data are taken from a study of cytomegalovirus exposure and HLA in healthy donors. Whole-study results and caveats: Cytomegalovirus association was assigned to over 150 TCR beta chains. A few CMV-associated chains proved CMV antigen-specific in vitro.

The sequenced sample was PBMCs. The chain couples TRBV7-2 to TRBJ1-2, with D possibly being TRBD1 (5 bases). This clonotype originated in a woman aged 25-40 years in good health and CMV-seronegative. Here the CDR3 reads CASSLVLGDGYTF. Here the CDR3 DNA reads TGTGCCAGCAGCTTAGTTTTAGGGGATGGCTACACCTTC.